These 32 T cell receptor beta chains share one sample of origin, sequenced in a study of cytomegalovirus exposure and HLA in healthy donors. In the PCR, 60 Vbeta and 13 Jbeta primers were used. TCRdb keeps only in-frame clones here, not all; method: immunoSEQ multiplex PCR. The sample table sets out about 120,000 clones. Sequenced material: PBMCs. The receptors derive from a man between 18 and 35 years old in good health and CMV-seronegative.

The V gene is TRBV6-5, the J gene TRBJ1-2; 9 bases match TRBD1. The CDR3 sequence is 14 residues long. After removal of 10 bases from V and 11 bases from J, the junction contained 17 bases not matched to a gene. Per germline, CDR1 MNHEY and CDR2 SVGAGI. The CDR3, as DNA: TGTGCCACCGCGGCCCCGGGACAGGGTAGGAGTTACACCTTC. This encodes CATAAPGQGRSYTF.

A note on this clone: A read error may produce the germline difference seen at one junction end. The V gene is TRBV11-3, the J gene TRBJ2-3; D is undetermined. The germline V gene has CDR1 SGHNT and CDR2 YENEEA. The CDR3 has 15 residues. CDR3 in DNA: TGTGCCAGCAGCTTAGCCTCGGGTAGCACAAATACGCAGTATTTT. This translates into CASSLASGSTNTQYF.

This chain links TRBV2 with TRBJ1-1; no clear D. The V gene lost 7 bases and the J gene lost 11 bases, with 20 bases spanning the gap. Germline V CDR1 and CDR2: SNHLY, FYNNEI. The CDR3 is 13 residues long. The CDR3 loop reads CASTVGPGEVAFF. The CDR3, as DNA: TGTGCCAGCACAGTCGGGCCGGGAGAGGTTGCTTTCTTT.

Details on this clone: This specimen includes other DNA sequences encoding the same CDR3. The chain carries TRBV5-1 and TRBJ2-5; D unclear. With the DNA end fitting TRBJ2-7 better, the J assignment may be wrong. CDR1 is SGHRS and CDR2 is YFSETQ in the germline V gene. The CDR3 extends over 14 amino acids. The DNA of the CDR3 is TGCGCCAGCAGCTTGGTGGTCTCCCCCTACGAGCAGTACTTC. It specifies CASSLVVSPYEQYF.

The chain employs TRBV10-2 and TRBJ1-1; D gene uncertain. Germline V lookup: CDR1 WSHSY, CDR2 SAAADI. The CDR3 is 14 residues long. V was clipped by 0 bases and J by 2 bases, with 7 bases between them. The CDR3, as DNA: TGCGCCAGCAGTGAGTCAAGCGGCAACACTGAAGCTTTCTTT. Translation gives CASSESSGNTEAFF.

The rearrangement links TRBV6-1 to TRBJ1-2; D is uncertain. Trimming took off 10 bases at V and 7 bases at J, with 13 bases between the two ends. The CDR3 runs 11 residues. Germline CDR1 and CDR2: MNHNS and SASEGT. CDR3 protein: CATLVGSGYTF. CDR3 nucleotides: TGTGCCACCCTGGTAGGGAGTGGCTACACCTTC.

The chain recombines TRBV4-1 with TRBJ2-7; tentative D call: TRBD2 (5 bases). V lost 4 bases and J 2 bases, leaving 9 bases between the germline ends. CDR1 and CDR2 from the germline V gene are MGHRA and YSYEKL. CDR3 size: 13 residues. The CDR3 nucleotides are TGCGCCAGCAGCCTCGGGGATGCCTACGAGCAGTACTTC. As protein: CASSLGDAYEQYF.

The chain combines TRBV5-4 with TRBJ1-1; no firm D call. V was clipped by 0 bases and J by 4 bases, with 10 bases between them. There are 14 residues in the CDR3. CDR1 is SGHNT, CDR2 YYREEE, per germline (reference sequence). This CDR3 reads CASSLAASGTEAFF. CDR3 coding DNA: TGTGCCAGCAGCTTGGCCGCGAGTGGCACTGAAGCTTTCTTT.

The V call is TRBV4-1, the J call TRBJ2-1; 14 nucleotides match TRBD2. After removal of 3 bases from V and 15 bases from J, the junction contained 10 bases not matched to a gene. There are 15 residues in the CDR3. The germline CDR1 and CDR2 sequences are MGHRA and YSYEKL. The DNA of the CDR3 is TGCGCCAGCAGCCAGGGACCGACTAGCGGGAGGGCCGGGTTCTTC. This codes for CASSQGPTSGRAGFF.

The chain couples TRBV18 to TRBJ2-3; no clear D. Germline V lookup: CDR1 KGHSH, CDR2 LQKENI. With 1 base removed from V and 4 bases from J, the gap between germline ends came to 9 bases. This CDR3 region has 14 residues. CDR3 residues: CASSPHPPADTQYF. In DNA, the CDR3 is TGTGCCAGCTCACCACATCCACCAGCAGATACGCAGTATTTT. The entire variable domain, with the rest obtained from reference TRBV18 and TRBJ2-3, is as follows: NAGVMQNPRHLVRRRGQEARLRCSPMKGHSHVYWYRQLPEEGLKFMVYLQKENIIDESGMPKERFSAEFPKEGPSILRIQQVVRGDSAAYFCASSPHPPADTQYFGPGTRLTVL.

The gene calls are TRBV2 and TRBJ1-2; 7 bases align to TRBD1. The V gene's germline CDR1 is SNHLY and CDR2 FYNNEI. Trimming cost V 5 bases and J 7 bases; bases outside gene matches: 7. The CDR3 loop spans 13 amino acids. The CDR3 protein is CASSRQGIGGYTF. The DNA of the CDR3 is TGTGCCAGCAGTCGACAGGGAATAGGTGGCTACACCTTC.

For the CDR3, the DNA is TGTGCCAGCAGCGAGGGACAGGGGGTTTCCTACAATGAGCAGTTCTTC. It translates to CASSEGQGVSYNEQFF. The V call is TRBV11-2, the J call TRBJ2-1; 11 bases align to TRBD1. The CDR3 runs to 16 residues. Germline V gene sequence: CDR1 SGHAT, CDR2 FQNNGV. V was pared by 5 bases and J by 1 base, with 4 bases of the junction left unmatched. The full variable domain, rest sourced from reference TRBV11-2 and TRBJ2-1, is EAGVAQSPRYKIIEKRQSVAFWCNPISGHATLYWYQQILGQGPKLLIQFQNNGVVDDSQLPKDRFSAERLKGVDSTLKIQPAKLEDSAVYLCASSEGQGVSYNEQFFGPGTRLTVL.

The chain carries TRBV29-1 and TRBJ1-2, with a tentative D call TRBD1 (6 bases). Germline V gene data show CDR1 as SQVTM and CDR2 as ANQGSEA. Deletions cut 7 bases from V and 4 bases from J, with 28 bases between. The CDR3 is 17 residues long. CDR3 DNA sequence: TGCAGCGCTGATGACGAAAGAGGCAGGACAGCACGCTATGGCTACACCTTC. This codes for CSADDERGRTARYGYTF.

The chain is built from TRBV5-6 and TRBJ1-4; the D is unclear. This CDR3 spans 15 amino acids. The ends were cut back, 1 base at V and 0 bases at J, with 7 bases in the middle. In germline, CDR1 is SGHDT, CDR2 YYEEEE. CDR3 sequence: CASSLLVATNEKLFF. Written as DNA, the CDR3 is TGTGCCAGCAGCTTGCTGGTAGCAACTAATGAAAAACTGTTTTTT.

The chain is built from TRBV18 and TRBJ1-1, with 12 bases matching TRBD1. The CDR3 contains 16 residues. Germline V gene lookup returns CDR1 KGHSH and CDR2 LQKENI. V shed 3 bases, J shed 7 bases, and the junction held 9 bases outside the gene matches. In nucleotides, the CDR3 is TGTGCCAGCTCACCCAGGGGACAGGGGGCTCCGGATGAAGCTTTCTTT. Amino acid sequence: CASSPRGQGAPDEAFF. Supplemented by reference TRBV18 and TRBJ1-1, the full variable domain reads NAGVMQNPRHLVRRRGQEARLRCSPMKGHSHVYWYRQLPEEGLKFMVYLQKENIIDESGMPKERFSAEFPKEGPSILRIQQVVRGDSAAYFCASSPRGQGAPDEAFFGQGTRLTVV.

The chain carries TRBV9 and TRBJ1-3; D unclear. Trimming left V 4 bases short and J 0 bases short, with 11 bases between. The germline CDR1 and CDR2 sequences are SGDLS and YYNGEE. The CDR3 totals 15 residues. CDR3 protein: CASSSGDPSGNTIYF. The CDR3 bases are TGTGCCAGCAGCTCGGGAGACCCCTCTGGAAACACCATATATTTT.

The chain couples TRBV18 to TRBJ1-1; no reliable D call. The V end lost 2 bases, the J end lost 0 bases, and 7 bases lay between the germline ends. The CDR3 loop spans 14 amino acids. CDR1 and CDR2 from the germline V gene are KGHSH and LQKENI. The chain's CDR3 is CASSPGKLNTEAFF. The CDR3 DNA reads as TGTGCCAGCTCACCAGGCAAACTGAACACTGAAGCTTTCTTT.

For the CDR3, the DNA is TGTGCCAGCAGTGAGCGATGGTGGTTTTTTGGCTACACCTTC. This encodes CASSERWWFFGYTF. The chain joins TRBV6-1 to TRBJ1-2; D gene unclear. The CDR3 is made up of 14 amino acids. The germline V gene has CDR1 MNHNS and CDR2 SASEGT. V gave up 3 bases and J gave up 7 bases, with 15 bases separating them.

This chain connects TRBV5-6 to TRBJ2-2; D is unresolved. This CDR3 contains 15 residues. V was shortened by 4 bases and J by 4 bases, with 14 bases between the two germline ends. Germline CDR1 reads SGHDT; CDR2 reads YYEEEE. The CDR3 loop is CASSPLDSPTGELFF. CDR3 coding DNA: TGTGCCAGCAGCCCCTTAGACTCTCCCACCGGGGAGCTGTTTTTT.

The chain combines TRBV21-1 with TRBJ2-1; the DNA was not compared with TRBD1, the D call given in the table. TRBV21-1 is recorded as a pseudogene. CDR3 length: 15 residues. CDR3 DNA sequence: TGTGCCAGCAGTCGTCGGAGGGGGCAAAACAATGAGCAGTTCTTC. It translates to CASSRRRGQNNEQFF.

The chain recombines TRBV25-1 with TRBJ2-3, with 13 bases aligning to TRBD2. This CDR3 has 15 residues. V trimming: 6 bases; J trimming: 6 bases; junction bases outside the gene matches: 6. Germline CDR1 MGHDK, CDR2 SYGVNS. The CDR3 DNA reads as TGTGCCAGCAGCAGGACTAGCGGGAGTTCGGATACGCAGTATTTT. Residues: CASSRTSGSSDTQYF. The entire variable domain, with the rest obtained from reference TRBV25-1 and TRBJ2-3, is as follows: EADIYQTPRYLVIGTGKKITLECSQTMGHDKMYWYQQDPGMELHLIHYSYGVNSTEKGDLSSESTVSRIRTEHFPLTLESARPSHTSQYLCASSRTSGSSDTQYFGPGTRLTVL.

Concerning this clone itself: The junction departs from germline at one end; a sequencing error may be responsible. This chain uses TRBV6-5 with TRBJ2-2; maybe TRBD1 (6 bases). CDR1 and CDR2 from the germline V gene are MNHEY and SVGAGI. The CDR3 sequence is 15 residues long. The CDR3 is CASNRDFQSAGDLFF. DNA for the CDR3: TGTGCCAGCAACCGAGATTTCCAGTCCGCAGGGGATCTGTTTTTT.

V and J are TRBV6-6 and TRBJ2-5; no definite D call. CDR1 MNHNY and CDR2 SVGAGI come from the germline V gene (reference sequence). V lost 5 bases and J 5 bases, leaving 12 bases between the germline ends. The CDR3 covers 13 residues. CDR3 coding DNA: TGTGCCAGCAGTCAGACTCTTCGGGAGACCCAGTACTTC. Translation: CASSQTLRETQYF.

The rearrangement links TRBV28 to TRBJ2-7; weak D call: TRBD1 (6 bases). CDR1 is MDHEN, CDR2 SYDVKM, per germline. V was clipped by 5 bases and J by 2 bases, with 16 bases between them. This CDR3 comprises 15 residues. The CDR3 protein is CASSVYREKPYEQYF. In DNA form, the CDR3 reads TGTGCCAGCAGTGTATACAGGGAGAAACCCTACGAGCAGTACTTC. The full variable domain, rest sourced from reference TRBV28 and TRBJ2-7, is DVKVTQSSRYLVKRTGEKVFLECVQDMDHENMFWYRQDPGLGLRLIYFSYDVKMKEKGDIPEGYSVSREKKERFSLILESASTNQTSMYLCASSVYREKPYEQYFGPGTRLTVT.

V and J are TRBV5-1 and TRBJ1-4, with D hard to call. The CDR3 has 15 amino acids. Germline CDR1 is SGHRS and CDR2 is YFSETQ. With 4 bases removed from V and 2 bases from J, the gap between germline ends came to 12 bases. CDR3 nucleotides: TGCGCCAGCAGCCCCGTGGCCGTCACTAATGAAAAACTGTTTTTT. Protein: CASSPVAVTNEKLFF.

The chain is built from TRBV6-6 and TRBJ2-3; 9 bases line up with TRBD1. The CDR3 covers 14 residues. Germline CDR1 MNHNY, CDR2 SVGAGI (reference sequence). V lost 6 bases to trimming and J lost 3 bases; unmatched junction nucleotides: 4. In DNA form, the CDR3 reads TGTGCCAGCAGACAGGGGGCGTTGACAGATACGCAGTATTTT. Translation gives CASRQGALTDTQYF.

V gene TRBV7-2 combines with J gene TRBJ1-3; 9 positions agree with TRBD1. Germline-derived CDR1 and CDR2 are SGHTA and FQGNSA. There are 16 residues in the CDR3. Germline trimming cut 5 bases from V and 3 bases from J; bases unmatched to any gene: 8. The CDR3 is CASSDPGQGFGNTIYF. DNA of the CDR3: TGTGCCAGCAGCGATCCGGGACAGGGATTTGGAAACACCATATATTTT.

The chain is built from TRBV7-6 and TRBJ2-5; 7 bases are shared with TRBD2. The end of the DNA fits TRBJ2-7 better, so the J call may be wrong. Germline CDR1 and CDR2: SGHVS and FNYEAQ. CDR3 length: 16 residues. CDR3 coding DNA: TGTGCCAGCAGCTCCACCGGCGGCGGGAGCTTCTACGAGCAGTACTTC. Protein: CASSSTGGGSFYEQYF.

The chain has TRBV5-1 and TRBJ1-1; D gene unclear. Germline V gives CDR1 SGHRS, CDR2 YFSETQ. The CDR3 totals 13 residues. Deletions cut 4 bases from V and 5 bases from J, with 12 bases between. CDR3 sequence reads: CASSREVSTEAFF. The CDR3, as DNA: TGCGCCAGCAGCCGAGAGGTATCGACTGAAGCTTTCTTT.

The chain joins TRBV14 to TRBJ1-1; D not certain. Trimming removed 4 bases from V and 1 base from J, with 7 bases in between. Germline V gene data show CDR1 as SGHDN and CDR2 as FVKESK. The CDR3 is made up of 13 amino acids. For the CDR3, the DNA is TGTGCCAGCAGCCCCAAGAGGAACACTGAAGCTTTCTTT. The encoded protein is CASSPKRNTEAFF.

The rearrangement links TRBV14 to TRBJ1-1, with TRBD1 as a possible D gene (5 bases). From germline, CDR1 is SGHDN and CDR2 FVKESK. V dropped 1 base and J dropped 3 bases, with 12 bases sitting between them. The CDR3 is made up of 15 amino acids. Here the CDR3 DNA reads TGTGCCAGCAGCCAAGGGGGCCTCCCCTACACTGAAGCTTTCTTT. This encodes CASSQGGLPYTEAFF.

V gene TRBV12-5 combines with J gene TRBJ2-1, with 9 bases aligning to TRBD2. This CDR3 has 16 amino acids. Germline trimming cut 5 bases from V and 7 bases from J; bases unmatched to any gene: 12. CDR1 is LGHNT, CDR2 FRNRAP, per germline. This CDR3 reads CASGPGGSGGRNEQFF. The CDR3 DNA reads TGTGCTAGTGGTCCCGGGGGCAGCGGGGGGCGGAATGAGCAGTTCTTC.